What follows is one TCR beta chain and its context. The specificity of this receptor is unknown. Per-base qualities were not stored, and no clone one base away is much larger. The cohort comprised some 680 healthy bone marrow donors. All cohort members were sampled while nominally healthy, although unrecorded immune exposures were likely present. The donor tested CMV seropositive and was one of the 289 seropositive cohort members. A peripheral blood sample was provided by each donor, and peripheral blood mononuclear cells were used for TCR beta sequencing. Genomic DNA was extracted from the blood cell samples with the Qiagen DNeasy Blood Extraction Kit. The CDR3 goes from the cysteine to the phenylalanine over 15 residues. The only DNA kept is the CDR3, 45 bases in frame from the first base. CDR1 and CDR2, looked up from the germline V gene, are MGHDK and SYGVNS. V has 5 bases trimmed and J has 2 bases trimmed; junction bases matching no gene number 5.

Receptor amplification or capture employed the immunoSEQ multiplex PCR assay. The multiplex PCR relied on a mix of 60 forward primers for TCR Vbeta segments and 13 reverse primers for TCR Jbeta segments. The CDR3 region of rearranged TCR beta genes was amplified from genomic DNA by a multiplex PCR assay. The amplified TCR beta libraries were sequenced on the Illumina HiSeq System as 87-base-pair reads. For the original study's pipeline: A later analysis tallied 75 million to 85 million unique TCR beta chains across the 610 or so repertoires, and some 10 million of those chains were shared by two or more donors. A nearest-neighbor algorithm error-corrected the raw reads and collapsed the reads into unique sequences, merging closely related sequences to remove PCR and sequencing errors. To assign V, D and J gene segments, CDR3 sequences were aligned to IMGT reference sequences. For a sequence to be retained, a match of at least six nucleotides to both a V gene segment and a J gene segment was required. Rearrangements were called productive when the CDR3 lacked stop codons and stayed in frame with V and J; all others were non-productive. CDR3 was defined according to IMGT convention as the region running from the second conserved V-encoded cysteine to the conserved J-encoded phenylalanine. Sequences without an unambiguous match to a single V gene segment were excluded from the earlier analysis of 450 to 650 of the donors. In an earlier analysis of 587 of the donors, V segments were called functional above 56.7% productive rearrangements and were called segregating when the between-donor standard deviation exceeded 5%. A statistical classification framework was built to diagnose cytomegalovirus status from the catalog of TCR beta chain sequences. In a later analysis, V and J genes were assigned by comparing TCR nucleotide sequences against IMGT/GENE-DB human TR gene sequences. Using the TCRdist pipeline, a later analysis assigned CDR3 sequences along with most-parsimonious VDJ recombination scenarios. In a later analysis, each TCR beta chain was defined by its CDR3 amino acid sequence together with its V-gene family, and reads without a unique V-gene family were excluded. To address suspected cross-contamination and a sequencing artifact, a later analysis removed under 600 highly shared, low-generation-probability nucleotide sequences. In a later analysis, a clonal expansion index was calculated for each public chain from normalized within-repertoire ranks of inferred template counts. In a later analysis, generation probabilities were computed using a VDJ recombination model fitted to out-of-frame rearrangements, and the results were checked against IGoR. In a later analysis, TCR-TCR, TCR-HLA and TCR-CMV co-occurrence was scored with hypergeometric tests, and a repertoire-size bias correction was applied to TCR pairs. False discovery rates were estimated in a later analysis by permuting HLA or CMV assignments 20 times. In a later analysis, co-occurring TCRs were grouped using DBSCAN, and TCRdist sequence similarity was added for clustering within HLA-allele-positive subsets. Repertoires with fewer than 30,000 or more than 120,000 public chains were left out of co-occurrence clustering, as were several repertoires with anomalous nucleotide sharing. In its TCRdb copy, this immuneACCESS table keeps in-frame sequences only and misses some clones. Where compared with another copy, unresolved V genes explain less than half of these, and the others have no known cause. Clonal size and the V and J genes are those of that table, whereas D and trimming came from the DNA. The table for this sample lists some 160,000 clones; around 84% of them were counted only once. Jointly, the top ten make up nearly 6.5% of the sample.

This record belongs to a study of cytomegalovirus exposure and HLA in healthy donors listed by TCRdb under 2017. Study-level background: According to an earlier analysis of 450 to 650 of the donors, 150 million to 200 million T cells yielded roughly 110 million unique TCR beta sequences and around 300 Gb of sequence data. A later genetic analysis used genome-wide SNP genotypes for about 65% of the 666 donors, treating that subset as a discovery cohort. Donor age, sex, ethnicity and CMV serostatus were collected together with the repertoire data. The study combined high-throughput TCR immunosequencing, statistical association of individual TCRs with disease status, and machine learning to predict cytomegalovirus infection status. Across 398 genotyped donors of the cohort, an average of roughly 250,000 unique TCR beta nucleotide sequences per donor were sequenced, and roughly a sixth of those sequences were non-productive. Both class I and class II loci were covered by HLA typing, at four-digit resolution. Using immunosequencing, the study profiled T cell repertoires from 500 to 800 subjects and related those repertoires to cytomegalovirus serostatus. All discovery cohort repertoires had been generated using a single sequencing platform. A later analysis re-analyzed previously published TCR beta repertoires from roughly 600 donors and added high-resolution HLA genotyping to study TCR occurrence patterns. In the later analysis, no new phenotypic data were used to find candidate immune exposures; instead, reliance was placed on TCR beta sequences and their occurrence across donors. An earlier analysis of around 640 of the donors used high-throughput TCR beta sequencing to judge whether each TCR beta V gene segment behaved as functional or pseudogenic. Among the roughly 410 genotyped donors, about 83% belonged to the genetic ancestry cluster associated with self-reported Caucasian donors. An early release covering 500 to 750 HLA-typed donors comprised around 300 gigabases of sequencing data and around 80 million unique TCR sequences. The study was designed to test whether signatures of past pathogen exposure could be identified by cataloging public T cell receptors. The number of donors typed differed by locus, with 629-630 for A, B, C, DRB1 and DQB1, more than 500 for DQA1, approximately 580 for DPA1, and some 440 for DPB1. A few DR-DQ haplotypes were treated as single units for association and clustering because of strong linkage in the cohort. Besides the first cohort of around 700 subjects, a separate validation cohort made up of about 120 different subjects was used. Broad study findings and their caveats: A few of the identified cytomegalovirus-associated TCR beta chains were confirmed in vitro to be specific for cytomegalovirus antigens. In a later analysis, TCR association rates were found to vary across HLA loci, with the most associated TCRs seen for DRB1 alleles and the fewest for HLA-C alleles. CMV serostatus was the only immune exposure information available for the cohort. Several of the top co-occurrence clusters appeared to be linked to parvovirus B19, influenza, CMV and Epstein-Barr virus, according to a later analysis. In this cohort, only TCR beta chains were sequenced, and detectable features were limited by the absence of alpha or paired-chain data. Cytomegalovirus status was reported to be diagnosed by the classifier with high specificity and sensitivity in both the original and validation cohorts. Roughly uniform sequencing depth across donors was assumed in presence/absence analyses, although this assumption may not hold. A further reported finding was that TCR beta sequences accurately predicted the HLA-A and HLA-B alleles for most subjects in the first cohort. About 17 rarely observed V segments, including chromosome 9 orphons, were excluded from the earlier analysis of some 590 of the donors because counts were too low. Because HLA typing was missing for some donors at each locus, association tests included only the typed subset. A group of highly shared sequence variants was considered likely to be a technical artifact of the sequencing pipeline. A later analysis found that most CMV-associated TCR beta chains appeared HLA-restricted, with HLA associations seemingly driven largely by CMV exposure. A later analysis associated approximately 17,000 TCR beta sequences with specific HLA alleles at a false discovery rate of 0.05. Linkage disequilibrium might explain the correlated functional status among segregating V segments, but an unknown experimental factor could not be excluded. Assigning TCR associations to individual alleles was difficult when HLA alleles, especially DR and DQ, strongly co-occurred. In a later analysis, HLA-associated TCR beta chains were found to be more clonally expanded and to have lower generation probabilities than equally common non-associated chains. The study listed 150 to 200 TCR beta chains as associated with cytomegalovirus. It was suggested by the authors that the approach could potentially be generalized to other disease states and immunological phenotypes. Some IMGT-functional V segments, including TRBV6-2 and TRBV6-3, could not be distinguished by the 87-base-pair reads and were therefore excluded. Compared with the roughly 670-donor mean, donors in an Asian-associated ancestry cluster had fewer N-insertions in productive TCRs, according to a later genetic analysis. Most TCR sequences were observed very rarely across donors, whereas some public TCRs were present in many individuals. In a later genetic analysis, a missense DCLRE1C variant was associated with V-gene and J-gene trimming of TCR beta chains, and the association was replicated in an independent cohort. Broadly in line with IMGT annotations, most TCR beta V segments showed up in productive rearrangements about 87% or about 30% of the time in an earlier analysis of approximately 640 of the donors.

This clonotype was obtained from a man between 45 and 60 years old in good health and CMV-seropositive. Recombination connected TRBV25-1 to TRBJ2-3, with 9 bases matching TRBD2. The sample was PBMCs. CDR3 loop: CASSWLAGFTDTQYF. The DNA is as follows: TGTGCCAGCAGTTGGCTAGCGGGATTCACAGATACGCAGTATTTT.